A single T cell receptor beta chain is shown here with its context. This clone was counted a few times. The clone's antigen remains unknown. No base qualities exist here, and no much larger clone lies one base off it. Reading from cysteine to phenylalanine, the CDR3 counts 13 amino acids. Only the CDR3 DNA is retained, 39 bases long and in frame from the first base. Trimming takes 4 bases from V and 4 bases from J, and the germline ends sit 11 bases apart. Reading the germline V gene (reference sequence) gives CDR1 GTSNPN and CDR2 SVGIG. These data come from a study of beta chain features in type 1 diabetes (dated by TCRdb to 2016 to 2019). Turning to the overall study: No differences in mean age, gender distribution, total cell number or subset yield were found between patients and healthy donors. A total of some 100,000,000 sorted cells were examined across all samples, and a strong correlation was observed between cell number per subset and RNA yield. In the study, TCRB repertoires of sorted circulating CD4+ T cell subsets from recently diagnosed type 1 diabetes patients were compared with those of matched healthy donors. Regulatory and stem cell-like memory subsets were isolated from only 8 patients and roughly 8 healthy donors, whereas naive and central memory subsets came from all 30 or so donors. The full study reports these points: Naive, central memory and regulatory TCRB repertoires appeared more similar among patients than among healthy donors. Because cDNA rather than genomic DNA was sequenced, highly expressing activated cells could have been over-represented, although no difference in activation and CD3 levels was found between groups. A moderate but significant shortening of TCRB CDR3 length was observed in type 1 diabetes patients in all four CD4+ subsets. At VDJ recombination sites, type 1 diabetes patients had fewer insertions and more deleted nucleotides, which implies abnormalities in thymic rearrangement. Because small numbers of individuals were included in the HLA sub-analyses, any influence of HLA type on TCRB rearrangement was left unresolved. Shorter templates might have been favored by PCR, but patient and control samples were amplified and corrected together, so both groups would have been affected equally by any skew.

The High Capacity cDNA Reverse Transcription Kit was used to reverse transcribe all of the isolated RNA, meaning that expressed TCRB transcripts were what got sequenced. Deep immunoSEQ sequencing was performed on naive, central memory and regulatory T cell samples, with an average of about 3.57 million total reads per sample. Sorted cells were lysed in RLT buffer and RNA was extracted with DNase-treated RNeasy Micro or Mini kits, depending on cell number. Each cell subset was processed on its own to prevent cross-contamination, while patient and healthy donor samples were processed together. The immunoSEQ multiplex PCR was used to amplify TCRB sequences from cDNA, yielding 87-bp fragments that span the CDR3 region. Amplicons were sequenced on the Illumina HiSeq platform. Per the original workflow: Synthetic template baselines were used to correct PCR bias computationally, reads within Hamming distance 2 were collapsed, and singletons that could not be merged were discarded. Reads were aligned to IMGT to assign V, D and J genes, CDR3 length, and insertions or deletions at six rearrangement sites. Within each subset, clonotype counts were normalized to sorted cell number, after which true diversity and Gini coefficients were computed with the tcR R package. Repertoire sharing was quantified using the overlap coefficient calculated on TCRB nucleotide sequences. As a proxy for the pre-selection repertoire, out-of-frame TCRB sequences from naive cells were analyzed. What TCRdb holds here is the immuneACCESS table cut down to in-frame rearrangements. Part of the clones is not present; checked against another copy, under half of the missing clones reflect an unresolved V gene, and the others are unexplained. The V and J calls and clone size are taken from that table; D and trimming were inferred from the DNA. The sample table lists about 470,000 clones, approximately 30% of them with a count of one. The ten most abundant clones make up more than 0.055% of the sample.

A single peripheral blood draw of around 0.11 L on average was collected from each donor into heparinised tubes. A BD FACSAria II and a panel including CD45RO, CCR7, CD25, CD127, CD95 and CD27 were used to sort naive, central memory, regulatory and stem cell-like memory CD4+ T cells. All sorted populations exceeded 95% purity. PBMCs were separated immediately by Lymphoprep density gradient centrifugation and were stained directly, without being cultured. Samples were stained and sorted in pairs, with one healthy donor and one patient per experiment, so that batch effects were minimized. The sample comprised naive CD4+ T cells from blood. Taken with the paper, the label for cell subset or site translates to: true naive CD4+ T cells. This chain joins TRBV30 to TRBJ1-5; matching of 6 bases hints at TRBD1 as the D gene. The clonotype comes from a man younger than 35 in good health. The CDR3 sequence is CAWTAGANQPQHF. The nucleotide sequence is given as TGTGCCTGGACTGCAGGGGCAAATCAGCCCCAGCATTTT.